The 30 T cell receptor beta chains below come from one sample, sequenced in a study of siplizumab effects on memory and regulatory T cells. Some clones are missing from TCRdb's copy, which holds only in-frame ones; the method was immunoSEQ multiplex PCR. The data show roughly 56,000 clones, just over 95% seen once. Source material: naive CD8+ T cells sorted from blood. The origin of the receptors is a human donor in good health.

As DNA, the CDR3 is TGTGCCAGCAGTTACTCGAGGGCAGGGGGTCTGGACGAGCAGTACTTC. This gives the protein CASSYSRAGGLDEQYF. The chain couples TRBV6-5 to TRBJ2-7; 7 positions agree with TRBD1. This CDR3 comprises 16 residues. Losses at the gene ends were 0 bases for V and 5 bases for J; bases not matched to a gene: 10. Germline V gene lookup returns CDR1 MNHEY and CDR2 SVGAGI.

The V call is TRBV4-2, the J call TRBJ2-1; D unclear. Trimming cost V 0 bases and J 3 bases, with 15 bases left between them. CDR1 is LGHNA and CDR2 is YNFKEQ in the germline V gene. The length of the CDR3 is 17 residues. The CDR3 protein is CASSQDPLEFVYNEQFF. The CDR3 DNA follows: TGTGCCAGCAGCCAAGACCCCCTTGAATTTGTCTACAATGAGCAGTTCTTC.

The table lists this clone with a count of one. J is TRBJ2-5 and V is TRBV2; no clear D. Trimming stripped 7 bases from V and 4 bases from J, with 13 bases between. CDR3 length equals 13 residues. CDR1 is SNHLY and CDR2 is FYNNEI in the germline V gene. The CDR3 bases are TGTGCCAGCAACGGGCCCATAGGAGAGACCCAGTACTTC. Residues: CASNGPIGETQYF.

V gene TRBV9 combines with J gene TRBJ2-1; 11 nucleotides line up with TRBD2. The ends lost 4 bases at V and 5 bases at J; junction bases unmatched: 14. CDR3 size: 18 residues. Germline assignment: CDR1 SGDLS and CDR2 YYNGEE. The DNA of the CDR3 is TGTGCCAGCAGCCCCGGACTAGCGGGTGCCCGGTTTCACAATGAGCAGTTCTTC. It is translated as CASSPGLAGARFHNEQFF.

The genes are TRBV7-3 and TRBJ2-5; D not resolved. CDR3 length equals 14 residues. Germline lookup yields CDR1 SGHTA and CDR2 FQGTGA. V was clipped by 5 bases and J by 4 bases, with 14 bases between them. CDR3 residues: CASSLLGSRETQYF. The CDR3 DNA follows: TGTGCCAGCAGCCTTCTCGGGTCTCGAGAGACCCAGTACTTC.

V and J are TRBV7-3 and TRBJ2-7; no clear D. V was cut by 9 bases and J by 2 bases, with 32 bases left in between. This CDR3 has 19 residues. CDR1 SGHTA and CDR2 FQGTGA come from the germline V gene. The CDR3 DNA reads as TGTGCCAGGACCCCCCGTGTGGCACGGAGAAGGCCCGACCCCTACGAGCAGTACTTC. Encoded protein: CARTPRVARRRPDPYEQYF.

This clone was seen a single time. The rearrangement uses TRBV7-9 and TRBJ1-1; 8 bases are a match to TRBD1. V shed 5 bases, J shed 8 bases, and the junction held 4 bases outside the gene matches. Germline CDR1 reads SEHNR; CDR2 reads FQNEAQ (reference sequence). This CDR3 is 12 amino acids long. The CDR3 loop reads CASSPGQGEAFF. Written as DNA, the CDR3 is TGTGCCAGCAGCCCCGGACAGGGAGAAGCTTTCTTT. Based on the CDR3 plus reference TRBV7-9 and TRBJ1-1, the full variable domain is DTGVSQNPRHKITKRGQNVTFRCDPISEHNRLYWYRQTLGQGPEFLTYFQNEAQLEKSRLLSDRFSAERPKGSFSTLEIQRTEQGDSAMYLCASSPGQGEAFFGQGTRLTVV.

This chain links TRBV25-1 with TRBJ2-5; no clear D gene. The CDR3 has 15 amino acids. Looked up from germline, CDR1 is MGHDK and CDR2 is SYGVNS. The CDR3: CPRQAQPPRGETQYF. The CDR3 DNA is TGTCCCCGGCAAGCGCAACCCCCCCGTGGGGAGACCCAGTACTTC. The full variable domain, rest sourced from reference TRBV25-1 and TRBJ2-5, is EADIYQTPRYLVIGTGKKITLECSQTMGHDKMYWYQQDPGMELHLIHYSYGVNSTEKGDLSSESTVSRIRTEHFPLTLESARPSHTSQYLCPRQAQPPRGETQYFGPGTRLLVL.

This clone was recorded once. The V call is TRBV7-6, the J call TRBJ2-2; 11 bases fit TRBD2. V was clipped by 1 base and J by 2 bases; unmatched bases: 0. The CDR3 runs to 16 residues. Germline V gene lookup returns CDR1 SGHVS and CDR2 FNYEAQ. CDR3 loop: CASSLGLAGNTGELFF. CDR3 bases: TGTGCCAGCAGCTTAGGACTAGCGGGAAACACCGGGGAGCTGTTTTTT.

To note about this clone: This same CDR3 is encoded by further DNA sequences in the sample. This sequence joins TRBV9 and TRBJ2-6; D is tentatively TRBD1 or TRBD2 (5 bases each). Trimming cost V 2 bases and J 1 base, with 7 bases left between them. The CDR3 length is 15 residues. From germline, CDR1 is SGDLS and CDR2 YYNGEE. DNA for the CDR3: TGTGCCAGCAGCGTTGGGGGTTCTGGGGCCAACGTCCTGACTTTC. It codes for CASSVGGSGANVLTF.

The rearrangement joins TRBV13 to TRBJ2-1; the match to TRBD1 covers 8 bases. The CDR3 consists of 16 residues. Germline CDR1 reads PRHDT; CDR2 reads FYEKMQ (reference sequence). V trimming: 0 bases; J trimming: 6 bases; junction bases outside the gene matches: 7. CDR3 protein: CASSLGAPDRANEQFF. The CDR3 nucleotides read TGTGCCAGCAGCTTAGGGGCCCCGGACAGGGCCAATGAGCAGTTCTTC.

The rearrangement joins TRBV5-4 to TRBJ1-3; D is ambiguous. From germline, CDR1 is SGHNT and CDR2 YYREEE (reference sequence). The V and J ends lost 5 bases and 2 bases respectively, with 5 bases between them. The CDR3 has 12 amino acids. CDR3 protein: CASRSAGNTIYF. DNA for the CDR3: TGTGCCAGCAGGTCTGCTGGAAACACCATATATTTT.

For the CDR3, the DNA is TGTGCCAGCAGATTAACAGGGTTGGATCCTGGCTACACCTTC. Protein: CASRLTGLDPGYTF. This chain joins TRBV28 and TRBJ1-2; possible D gene TRBD1, 6 bases. Germline V CDR1 and CDR2: MDHEN, SYDVKM. Trimming removed 6 bases at V and 7 bases at J, with 18 bases between. This CDR3 has 14 amino acids.

The genes are TRBV5-6 and TRBJ1-4, with D possibly being TRBD1 (6 bases). CDR3 length equals 14 residues. The V end lost 4 bases, the J end lost 4 bases, and 11 bases lay between the germline ends. The germline gives CDR1 SGHDT, CDR2 YYEEEE. Written as DNA, the CDR3 is TGTGCCAGCAGCGTGACAGGCAGTAATGAAAAACTGTTTTTT. Its translation is CASSVTGSNEKLFF.

This sequence joins TRBV2 and TRBJ2-7; D is ambiguous. The CDR3 runs 13 residues. Germline lookup yields CDR1 SNHLY and CDR2 FYNNEI. V shed 3 bases and J shed 3 bases, with 9 bases lying between them. The CDR3 is CASSEGSHYEQYF. The CDR3 DNA follows: TGTGCCAGCAGTGAGGGCAGCCACTACGAGCAGTACTTC.

The chain recombines TRBV10-3 with TRBJ1-1; D is unclear. V dropped 11 bases and J dropped 0 bases, with 13 bases sitting between them. The germline gives CDR1 ENHRY, CDR2 SYGVKD. The CDR3 length is 13 residues. The CDR3 spells CASMGILNTEAFF. The DNA for the CDR3 is TGTGCCTCCATGGGGATCTTGAACACTGAAGCTTTCTTT.

The V call is TRBV15, the J call TRBJ2-4, with 7 bases lining up with TRBD2. CDR1 and CDR2 from the germline V gene are LNHNV and YYDKDF (reference sequence). This CDR3 comprises 11 residues. The trim removed 3 bases at V and 15 bases at J, leaving 5 bases unmatched. The DNA of the CDR3 is TGTGCCACCAGCAGTGGGAGGGACCTGTACTTC. Amino acid sequence: CATSSGRDLYF.

This rearrangement joins TRBV7-9 to TRBJ2-1; D call uncertain. The CDR3 is 15 amino acids. Trimming stripped 1 base from V and 2 bases from J, with 9 bases between. Germline CDR1 is SEHNR and CDR2 is FQNEAQ (reference sequence). CDR3 protein: CASSLGARTYNEQFF. CDR3 in DNA: TGTGCCAGCAGCTTAGGAGCCAGAACCTACAATGAGCAGTTCTTC. The full variable domain, rest sourced from reference TRBV7-9 and TRBJ2-1, is DTGVSQNPRHKITKRGQNVTFRCDPISEHNRLYWYRQTLGQGPEFLTYFQNEAQLEKSRLLSDRFSAERPKGSFSTLEIQRTEQGDSAMYLCASSLGARTYNEQFFGPGTRLTVL.

The V call is TRBV7-2, the J call TRBJ2-1; 11 nucleotides agree with TRBD2. Germline V CDR1 and CDR2: SGHTA, FQGNSA. There are 15 residues in the CDR3. V dropped 2 bases and J dropped 10; count of bases not matched to a gene: 7. The CDR3 sequence: CASSLFTSGSVEQFF. The CDR3 nucleotides read TGTGCCAGCAGCTTATTTACTAGCGGGAGCGTCGAGCAGTTCTTC.

CDR3 sequence reads: CASSYDRDREYEQYF. Here the CDR3 DNA reads TGTGCCAGCAGTTACGACCGGGACAGGGAGTACGAGCAGTACTTC. V is TRBV6-6 and J is TRBJ2-7, with 9 bases fitting TRBD1. Germline CDR1 is MNHNY and CDR2 is SVGAGI (reference sequence). The CDR3 has 15 amino acids. The J segment lost 4 bases and the V segment lost 2 bases, leaving 6 bases of the junction unmatched.

This chain uses TRBV9 with TRBJ2-6, with D perhaps matching TRBD1 (6 bases). Trimming stripped 3 bases from V and 1 base from J, with 11 bases between. This CDR3 has 16 amino acids. Germline CDR1 and CDR2: SGDLS and YYNGEE. CDR3 protein: CASSANRDSGANVLTF. The CDR3 DNA sequence: TGTGCCAGCAGCGCCAACAGGGATTCTGGGGCCAACGTCCTGACTTTC.

V gene TRBV4-1 combines with J gene TRBJ2-1, with D perhaps TRBD2 (5 bases). The CDR3 spans 13 residues. The V gene lost 3 bases and the J gene lost 10 bases, with 13 bases spanning the gap. Germline CDR1 is MGHRA and CDR2 is YSYEKL. The CDR3 spells CASSQTPSSEQFF. The DNA for the CDR3 is TGCGCCAGCAGCCAGACACCTTCTAGCGAGCAGTTCTTC.

The V gene is TRBV9, the J gene TRBJ2-1; D is unresolved. The CDR3 is 13 residues long. The V gene lost 0 bases and the J gene lost 5 bases, with 6 bases spanning the gap. CDR1 is SGDLS and CDR2 is YYNGEE in the germline V gene. This CDR3 is CASSVGYHNEQFF. The CDR3 nucleotides read TGTGCCAGCAGCGTAGGCTACCACAATGAGCAGTTCTTC.

The chain joins TRBV4-1 to TRBJ2-1; 12 nucleotides line up with TRBD2. This CDR3 is 16 amino acids long. Germline V gene sequence: CDR1 MGHRA, CDR2 YSYEKL. The V gene end was trimmed by 0 bases and the J gene end by 13 bases; junction bases not matched to a gene: 10. In DNA form, the CDR3 reads TGCGCCAGCAGCCAAGAGACTAGCGGGGGAGGAGGTTTTCAGTTCTTC. Translating gives CASSQETSGGGGFQFF.

J is TRBJ2-5 and V is TRBV27; TRBD2 agrees at 8 bases. CDR3 length: 15 amino acids. V lost 6 bases to trimming and J lost 2 bases; unmatched junction nucleotides: 8. Germline values: CDR1 MNHEY, CDR2 SMNVEV (reference sequence). The CDR3 region has the DNA TGTGCCAGCAGCGCCAATCCGGGGGGGCAAGAGACCCAGTACTTC. This encodes CASSANPGGQETQYF.

The rearrangement uses TRBV9 and TRBJ2-1; 7 bases align to TRBD1. Losses at the gene ends were 0 bases for V and 10 bases for J; bases not matched to a gene: 13. In germline, CDR1 is SGDLS, CDR2 YYNGEE. This CDR3 comprises 16 residues. The CDR3 nucleotides read TGTGCCAGCAGCGTAGGTAAGGGACAGCTCGCTTTGGAGCAGTTCTTC. This encodes CASSVGKGQLALEQFF. Complete variable domain (other parts from reference TRBV9 and TRBJ2-1): DSGVTQTPKHLITATGQRVTLRCSPRSGDLSVYWYQQSLDQGLQFLIQYYNGEERAKGNILERFSAQQFPDLHSELNLSSLELGDSALYFCASSVGKGQLALEQFFGPGTRLTVL.

The CDR3 DNA reads TGTGCCAGCAGTAGGGGACAGGTCTTCTATGGCTACACCTTC. As protein: CASSRGQVFYGYTF. The genes are TRBV2 and TRBJ1-2; TRBD1 matches at 8 bases. CDR3 size: 14 residues. The germline V gene has CDR1 SNHLY and CDR2 FYNNEI. The ends lost 5 bases at V and 4 bases at J; junction bases unmatched: 6. Full variable domain (outside the CDR3, taken from reference TRBV2 and TRBJ1-2): EPEVTQTPSHQVTQMGQEVILRCVPISNHLYFYWYRQILGQKVEFLVSFYNNEISEKSEIFDDQFSVERPDGSNFTLKIRSTKLEDSAMYFCASSRGQVFYGYTFGSGTRLTVV.

This clone was found once. J is TRBJ1-2 and V is TRBV5-1; a weak D match, TRBD1 (6 bases). Trimming removed 3 bases from V and 3 bases from J, with 9 bases in between. CDR3 size: 13 residues. CDR1 SGHRS and CDR2 YFSETQ come from the germline V gene. The CDR3 is CASSSTGYYGYTF. The CDR3 DNA reads as TGCGCCAGCAGCTCGACAGGCTACTATGGCTACACCTTC.

This chain uses TRBV5-1 with TRBJ2-3; D is perhaps TRBD2 (6 bases). CDR3 length: 16 residues. Trimming removed 4 bases at V and 6 bases at J, with 21 bases between. CDR1 and CDR2 from the germline V gene are SGHRS and YFSETQ. The CDR3 here is CASSSREVVKSDTQYF. DNA of the CDR3: TGCGCCAGCAGCAGCAGGGAGGTTGTGAAATCGGATACGCAGTATTTT.

This clone showed up just once. The V gene is TRBV15, the J gene TRBJ1-2; D not certain. The germline V and J ends were trimmed by 5 bases and 0 bases, with 16 bases remaining between them. CDR3 size: 16 residues. Germline CDR1 LNHNV, CDR2 YYDKDF (reference sequence). The CDR3 DNA reads TGTGCCACCAGCCCACCATCGTGGGATACTAACTATGGCTACACCTTC. It is translated as CATSPPSWDTNYGYTF.